What follows are 18 T cell receptor beta chains derived from one specimen sequenced in a study of blood T cells in healthy people across ages. A sample-barcoded 5' primer and a J-beta primer mix were used in a second PCR of roughly 7 to 11 cycles. TCRdb recomputed calls from the 5' RACE reads with MiXCR, one row per CDR3 protein. Of approximately 810,000 distinct CDR3 sequences in the sample, around 28% were seen once. Sequencing was performed on blood. The receptor source for this set is a woman over 75 in good health.

The chain uses TRBV20-1 and TRBJ2-1; no definite D call. Germline V gives CDR1 DFQATT, CDR2 SNEGSKA (reference sequence). This CDR3 has 15 amino acids. V was clipped by 5 bases and J by 3 bases, with 17 bases between them. CDR3 nucleotide sequence: TGCAGTGCTTCCCTAGGTCTTAGCAGCTACAATGAGCAGTTCTTC. It encodes CSASLGLSSYNEQFF.

In regard to this clonotype: No conserved phenylalanine or tryptophan is present at the end of the CDR3, so a read error is the likely explanation. This chain connects TRBV5-1 to TRBJ2-5, with 7 bases lining up with TRBD1. Germline V gene sequence: CDR1 SGHRS, CDR2 YFSETQ. V lost 0 bases, J lost 2 bases, and 1 base stayed unmatched. The CDR3 totals 14 residues. The CDR3: CASSLGQGQETQYL. The CDR3 nucleotides read TGCGCCAGCAGCTTGGGACAGGGTCAAGAGACCCAGTACTTA.

There are many counts of this clonotype. The chain uses TRBV5-1 and TRBJ2-1, with 8 bases aligning to TRBD2. Germline V gene sequence: CDR1 SGHRS, CDR2 YFSETQ. This CDR3 region has 15 residues. V was clipped by 1 base and J by 10 bases; unmatched bases: 10. This chain's CDR3 is CASSLLDGGAREQFF. CDR3 coding DNA: TGCGCCAGCAGCTTGTTGGACGGGGGGGCTAGGGAGCAGTTCTTC.

V usage is TRBV29-1 and J usage is TRBJ2-7; D not certain. The DNA end lines up better with TRBJ2-5; the J call may be wrong. The CDR3 extends over 14 amino acids. Germline CDR1 is SQVTM and CDR2 is ANQGSEA. The CDR3 bases are TGCAGCGTATGGGCTTTTATATCCGAAGAGACCCAGTACTTC. This codes for CSVWAFISEETQYF.

This clonotype has a handful of counts. The V gene is TRBV7-2, the J gene TRBJ2-5, with D uncertain. Germline-derived CDR1 and CDR2 are SGHTA and FQGNSA. CDR3 size: 12 residues. The V gene lost 2 bases and the J gene lost 6 bases, with 7 bases spanning the gap. The CDR3 DNA reads TGTGCCAGCAGCTTAATTGGACAGACCCAGTACTTC. This sequence encodes CASSLIGQTQYF.

With respect to this clonotype: This sequence may be a read error, since a much larger clone differs from it by one base. The chain combines TRBV9 with TRBJ2-3, with D possibly called TRBD1 or TRBD2 (5 bases each). Germline loops: CDR1 SGDLS, CDR2 YYNGEE. The CDR3 has 15 amino acids. The CDR3 loop is CTSSFRDGDTDTQYF. In nucleotides, the CDR3 is TGTACCAGCAGCTTTAGGGACGGAGACACAGATACGCAGTATTTT.

The gene calls are TRBV12-3 or TRBV12-4 and TRBJ2-3; perhaps D is TRBD1 or TRBD2 (6 bases each). The germline V and J ends were trimmed by 6 bases and 3 bases, with 13 bases remaining between them. The CDR3 has 14 residues. This CDR3 is CASRLRGATDTQYF. CDR3 bases: TGTGCCAGCAGGCTGAGGGGGGCAACAGATACGCAGTATTTT.

The sample holds many counts of this clonotype. V usage is TRBV6-6 and J usage is TRBJ2-7; D gene uncertain. Deletions cut 5 bases from V and 3 bases from J, with 5 bases between. This CDR3 has 11 amino acids. Germline-derived CDR1 and CDR2 are MNHNY and SVGAGI (reference sequence). The chain's CDR3 is CASSGNYEQYF. The CDR3 DNA is TGTGCCAGCAGTGGAAACTACGAGCAGTACTTC.

This clonotype was seen a handful of times. The chain has TRBV12-3 or TRBV12-4 and TRBJ1-1, with D perhaps TRBD1 (5 bases). CDR3 length equals 14 residues. V was shortened by 6 bases and J by 0 bases, with 11 bases between the two germline ends. The CDR3 loop reads CASRLKDMNTEAFF. The CDR3 region has the DNA TGTGCCAGCAGACTCAAGGACATGAACACTGAAGCTTTCTTT.

V gene TRBV20-1 combines with J gene TRBJ1-2; the D gene is possibly TRBD1 (5 bases). Per the germline V gene, CDR1 is DFQATT and CDR2 is SNEGSKA (reference sequence). The germline V and J ends were trimmed by 5 bases and 9 bases, with 25 bases remaining between them. The CDR3 runs to 15 residues. CDR3 sequence: CSAVTPSGLYRSYTF. CDR3 DNA: TGCAGTGCTGTCACCCCTTCGGGACTCTACCGTAGCTACACCTTC.

In its sample, this clonotype was seen many times. V usage is TRBV5-1 and J usage is TRBJ1-1, with 8 positions matching TRBD1. Germline V gene lookup returns CDR1 SGHRS and CDR2 YFSETQ. The CDR3 extends over 15 amino acids. Trimming cost V 1 base and J 6 bases; bases outside gene matches: 8. The CDR3 nucleotides are TGCGCCAGCAGCTTGCGACAGGGGCAAGATCCTGAAGCTTTCTTT. Protein sequence: CASSLRQGQDPEAFF.

The V call is TRBV7-2, the J call TRBJ2-2, with D possibly matching TRBD1 (5 bases). This CDR3 is built from 16 residues. The V gene's germline CDR1 is SGHTA and CDR2 FQGNSA. The V end was cut by 4 bases, the J end by 1 base, with 13 bases between. The CDR3 reads CASSYRFGQNTGELFF. The CDR3 nucleotides are TGTGCCAGCAGCTACCGATTCGGACAGAACACCGGGGAGCTGTTTTTT.

Points on this clonotype: The CDR3 end shows no conserved phenylalanine or tryptophan, and so a read error is likely. V gene TRBV6-6 combines with J gene TRBJ1-1; D is perhaps TRBD1 (6 bases). V was cut by 5 bases and J by 5 bases, with 12 bases left in between. This CDR3 comprises 13 residues. Germline V gene lookup returns CDR1 MNHNY and CDR2 SVGAGI (reference sequence). This CDR3 reads CASSDQRGTEAFC. CDR3 sequence (DNA): TGTGCCAGCAGTGATCAGAGGGGGACTGAAGCTTTCTGT.

This clonotype was counted at least ten times. The rearrangement joins TRBV3-1 to TRBJ2-7, with 7 bases aligning to TRBD2. V lost 8 bases, J lost 2 bases, and 9 bases stayed unmatched. CDR3 length: 14 amino acids. CDR1 and CDR2 from the germline V gene are LGHDT and YNNKEL (reference sequence). The CDR3 is CASSRRGFTYEQYF. The DNA of the CDR3 is TGTGCCAGCTCAAGGCGGGGGTTTACCTACGAGCAGTACTTC.

The J gene is TRBJ2-1, the V gene TRBV2; D remains ambiguous. Germline loops: CDR1 SNHLY, CDR2 FYNNEI. V lost 8 bases and J 1 base, leaving 12 bases between the germline ends. The CDR3 has 14 residues. The CDR3 spells CASVLADSYNEQFF. CDR3 in DNA: TGTGCCAGCGTACTGGCTGATTCCTACAATGAGCAGTTCTTC.

This clonotype was detected ten times or more. The rearrangement uses TRBV5-1 and TRBJ2-1; D is uncertain. V shed 0 bases and J shed 5 bases, with 3 bases lying between them. The CDR3 runs 12 residues. Germline assignment: CDR1 SGHRS and CDR2 YFSETQ. CDR3: CASSLGNNEQFF. Written as DNA, the CDR3 is TGCGCCAGCAGCTTGGGGAACAATGAGCAGTTCTTC.

For this clonotype: This may be a read error: a much more frequent sequence differs by one nucleotide. In nucleotides, the CDR3 is TGTGCCAGCAGTCAGGGACGGGGGATAGGCAATGAGCAGTTCTTC. It is translated as CASSQGRGIGNEQFF. The chain joins TRBV6-2 or TRBV6-3 to TRBJ2-1; D perhaps matches TRBD2 (6 bases). Trimming cost V 5 bases and J 6 bases, with 17 bases left between them. The CDR3 contains 15 residues. Germline CDR1 and CDR2: MNHEY and SVGEGT.

At least ten counts were recorded for this clonotype. The chain is built from TRBV7-2 and TRBJ1-5; TRBD1 might be the D (6 bases). CDR3 length: 16 amino acids. Trimming removed 5 bases at V and 1 base at J, with 15 bases between. Germline values: CDR1 SGHTA, CDR2 FQGNSA. The CDR3 reads CASSTVGGGSNQPQHF. In DNA, the CDR3 is TGTGCCAGCAGCACAGTCGGGGGCGGAAGCAATCAGCCCCAGCATTTT.